This T cell receptor (beta chain) was captured in a study of T-cell memory formation after mild COVID-19. Whole-study findings and limits: Nothing confirmed that second-wave clones peaking on day 37 were specific for SARS-CoV-2.

This clonotype was counted between two and nine times. Its antigen is unknown. cDNA libraries for TCR alpha and TCR beta, carrying sample barcodes and UMIs, came from 5'RACE with constant-segment primers. TCRdb re-called the 5' RACE reads through MiXCR, storing one row per CDR3 protein. The top ten hold approximately 13% of the sample, which has roughly 500,000 distinct CDR3 sequences, around 20% seen once. Input material: PBMCs or a T cell subset sorted from them (not recorded which). This TCR derives from an adult woman who had mild COVID-19 (a few samples of this study predate the infection). Cell type and time point are not known.

In DNA, the CDR3 is TGTGCCAGCAGCTTGCCAGGCGACTATGGCTACACCTTC. It translates to CASSLPGDYGYTF. V usage is TRBV5-6 and J usage is TRBJ1-2, with D uncertain. Trimming took 1 base from V and 3 from J, leaving 7 bases between them. This CDR3 spans 13 amino acids. CDR1 and CDR2 from the germline V gene are SGHDT and YYEEEE. The whole variable domain, filled in from reference TRBV5-6 and TRBJ1-2, reads DAGVTQSPTHLIKTRGQQVTLRCSPKSGHDTVSWYQQALGQGPQFIFQYYEEEERQRGNFPDRFSGHQFPNYSSELNVNALLLGDSALYLCASSLPGDYGYTFGSGTRLTVV.